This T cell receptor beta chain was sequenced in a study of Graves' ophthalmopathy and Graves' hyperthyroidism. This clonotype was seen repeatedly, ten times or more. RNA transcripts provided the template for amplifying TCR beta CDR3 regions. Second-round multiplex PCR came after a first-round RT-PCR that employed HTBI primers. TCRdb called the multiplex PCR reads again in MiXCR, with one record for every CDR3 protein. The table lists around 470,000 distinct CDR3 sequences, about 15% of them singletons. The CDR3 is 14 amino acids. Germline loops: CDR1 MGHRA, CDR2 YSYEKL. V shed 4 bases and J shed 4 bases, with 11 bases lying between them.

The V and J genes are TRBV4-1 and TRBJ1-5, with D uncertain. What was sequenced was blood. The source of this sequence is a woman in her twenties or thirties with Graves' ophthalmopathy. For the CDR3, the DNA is TGCGCCAGCAGCCCAGGAACTCTTAATCAGCCCCAGCATTTT. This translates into CASSPGTLNQPQHF.